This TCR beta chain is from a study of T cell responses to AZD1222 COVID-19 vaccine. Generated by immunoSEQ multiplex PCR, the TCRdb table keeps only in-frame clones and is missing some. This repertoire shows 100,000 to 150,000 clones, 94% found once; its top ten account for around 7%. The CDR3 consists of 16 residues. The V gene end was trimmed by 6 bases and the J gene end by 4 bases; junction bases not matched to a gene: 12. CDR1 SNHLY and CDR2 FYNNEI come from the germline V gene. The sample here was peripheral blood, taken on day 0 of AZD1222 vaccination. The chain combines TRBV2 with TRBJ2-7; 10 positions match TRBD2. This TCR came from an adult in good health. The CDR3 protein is CASSPPRLAGEYEQYF. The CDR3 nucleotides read TGTGCCAGCAGCCCTCCGAGACTAGCGGGTGAATACGAGCAGTACTTC.